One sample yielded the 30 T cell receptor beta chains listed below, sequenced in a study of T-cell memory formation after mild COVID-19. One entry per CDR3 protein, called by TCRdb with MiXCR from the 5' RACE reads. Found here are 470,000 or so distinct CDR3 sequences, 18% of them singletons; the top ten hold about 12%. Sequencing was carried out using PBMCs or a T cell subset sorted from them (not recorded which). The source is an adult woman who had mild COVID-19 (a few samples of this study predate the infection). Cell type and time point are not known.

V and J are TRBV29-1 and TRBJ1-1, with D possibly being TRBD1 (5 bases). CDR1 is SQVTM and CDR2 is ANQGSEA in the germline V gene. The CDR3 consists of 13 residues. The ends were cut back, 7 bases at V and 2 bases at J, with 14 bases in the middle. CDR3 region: CSAGRTRNTEAFF. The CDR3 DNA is TGCAGCGCGGGACGGACCCGTAACACTGAAGCTTTCTTT.

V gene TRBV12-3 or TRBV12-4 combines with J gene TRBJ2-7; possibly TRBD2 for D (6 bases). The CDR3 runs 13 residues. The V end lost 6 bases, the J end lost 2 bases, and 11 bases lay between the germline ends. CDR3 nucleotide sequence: TGTGCCAGCAGACACGGAGGGGCCTACGAGCAGTACTTC. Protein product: CASRHGGAYEQYF.

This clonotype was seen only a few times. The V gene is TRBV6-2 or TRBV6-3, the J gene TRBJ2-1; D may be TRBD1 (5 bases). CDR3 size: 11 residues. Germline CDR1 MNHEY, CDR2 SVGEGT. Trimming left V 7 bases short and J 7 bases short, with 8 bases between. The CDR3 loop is CASTQGNEQFF. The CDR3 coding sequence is TGTGCCAGCACCCAGGGAAATGAGCAGTTCTTC.

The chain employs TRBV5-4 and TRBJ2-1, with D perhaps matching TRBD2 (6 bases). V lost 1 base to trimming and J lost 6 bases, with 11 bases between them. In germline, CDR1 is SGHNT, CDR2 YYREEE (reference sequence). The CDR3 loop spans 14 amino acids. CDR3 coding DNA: TGTGCCAGCAGCTTGTGGTCGCGGGGCAATGAGCAGTTCTTC. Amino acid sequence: CASSLWSRGNEQFF.

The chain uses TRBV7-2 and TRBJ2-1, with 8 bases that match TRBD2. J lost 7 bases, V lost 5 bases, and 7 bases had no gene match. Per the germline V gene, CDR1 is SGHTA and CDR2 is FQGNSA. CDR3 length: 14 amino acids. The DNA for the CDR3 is TGTGCCAGCAGCAGGGGGACTAGAATGAATGAGCAGTTCTTC. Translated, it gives CASSRGTRMNEQFF. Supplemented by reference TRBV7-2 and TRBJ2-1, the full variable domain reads GAGVSQSPSNKVTEKGKDVELRCDPISGHTALYWYRQSLGQGLEFLIYFQGNSAPDKSGLPSDRFSAERTGGSVSTLTIQRTQQEDSAVYLCASSRGTRMNEQFFGPGTRLTVL.

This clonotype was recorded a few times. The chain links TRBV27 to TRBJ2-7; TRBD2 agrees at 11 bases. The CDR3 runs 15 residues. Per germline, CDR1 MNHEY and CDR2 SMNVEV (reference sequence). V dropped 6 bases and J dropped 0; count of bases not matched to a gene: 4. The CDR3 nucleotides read TGTGCCAGCAGAACCGGGACTAGCGGCTCCTACGAGCAGTACTTC. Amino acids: CASRTGTSGSYEQYF.

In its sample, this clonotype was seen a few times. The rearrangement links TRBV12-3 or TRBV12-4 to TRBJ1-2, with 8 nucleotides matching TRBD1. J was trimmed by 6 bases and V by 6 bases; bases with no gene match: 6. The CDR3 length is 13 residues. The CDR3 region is CASRIGQGDGYTF. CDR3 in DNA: TGTGCCAGCAGGATAGGACAGGGCGATGGCTACACCTTC.

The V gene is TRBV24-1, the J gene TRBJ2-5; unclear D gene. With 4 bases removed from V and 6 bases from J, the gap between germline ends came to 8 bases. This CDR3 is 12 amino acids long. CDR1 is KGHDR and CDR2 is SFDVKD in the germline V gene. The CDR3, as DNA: TGTGCCACCAGTGACCCCGGAAAGACCCAGTACTTC. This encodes CATSDPGKTQYF.

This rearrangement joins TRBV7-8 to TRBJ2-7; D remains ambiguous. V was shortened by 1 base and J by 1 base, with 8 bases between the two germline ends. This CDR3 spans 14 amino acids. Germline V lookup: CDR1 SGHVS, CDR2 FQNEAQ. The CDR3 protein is CASSLGAPSYEQYF. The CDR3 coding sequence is TGTGCCAGCAGCTTAGGGGCGCCTTCCTACGAGCAGTACTTC. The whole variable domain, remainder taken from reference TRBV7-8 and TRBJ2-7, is GAGVSQSPRYKVAKRGQDVALRCDPISGHVSLFWYQQALGQGPEFLTYFQNEAQLDKSGLPSDRFFAERPEGSVSTLKIQRTQQEDSAVYLCASSLGAPSYEQYFGPGTRLTVT.

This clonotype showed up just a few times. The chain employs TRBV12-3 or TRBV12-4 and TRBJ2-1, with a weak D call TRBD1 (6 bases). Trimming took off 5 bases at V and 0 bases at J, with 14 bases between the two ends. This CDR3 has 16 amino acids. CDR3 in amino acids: CASSPYGTSSYNEQFF. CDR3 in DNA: TGTGCCAGCAGTCCCTACGGGACAAGCTCCTACAATGAGCAGTTCTTC.

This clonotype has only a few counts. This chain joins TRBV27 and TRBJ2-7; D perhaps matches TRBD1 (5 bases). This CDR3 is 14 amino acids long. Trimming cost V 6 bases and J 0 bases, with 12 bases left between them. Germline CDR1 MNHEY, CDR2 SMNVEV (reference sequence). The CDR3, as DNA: TGTGCCAGCAGCCTCGACAGAATCTCCTACGAGCAGTACTTC. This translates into CASSLDRISYEQYF.

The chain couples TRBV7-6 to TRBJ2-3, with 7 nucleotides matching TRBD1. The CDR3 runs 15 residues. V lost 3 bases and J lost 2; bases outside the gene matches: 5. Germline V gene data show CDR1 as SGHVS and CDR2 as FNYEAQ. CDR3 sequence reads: CASSLGQTYTDTQYF. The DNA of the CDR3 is TGTGCCAGCAGCTTGGGACAGACCTACACAGATACGCAGTATTTT.

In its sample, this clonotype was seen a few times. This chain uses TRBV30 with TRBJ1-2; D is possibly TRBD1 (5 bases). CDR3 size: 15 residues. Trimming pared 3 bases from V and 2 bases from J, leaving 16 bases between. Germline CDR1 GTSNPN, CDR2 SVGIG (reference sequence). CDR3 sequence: CAWSALLRDNYGYTF. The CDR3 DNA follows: TGTGCCTGGAGCGCCCTGCTCAGGGACAACTATGGCTACACCTTC. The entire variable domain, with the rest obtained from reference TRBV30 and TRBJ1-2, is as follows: SQTIHQWPATLVQPVGSPLSLECTVEGTSNPNLYWYRQAAGRGLQLLFYSVGIGQISSEVPQNLSASRPQDRQFILSSKKLLLSDSGFYLCAWSALLRDNYGYTFGSGTRLTVV.

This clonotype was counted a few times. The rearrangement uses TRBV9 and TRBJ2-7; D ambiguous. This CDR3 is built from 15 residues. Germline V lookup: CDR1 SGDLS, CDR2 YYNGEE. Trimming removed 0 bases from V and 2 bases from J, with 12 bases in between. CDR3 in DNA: TGTGCCAGCAGCGTAGACCCCAGCTCGACCTACGAGCAGTACTTC. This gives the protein CASSVDPSSTYEQYF.

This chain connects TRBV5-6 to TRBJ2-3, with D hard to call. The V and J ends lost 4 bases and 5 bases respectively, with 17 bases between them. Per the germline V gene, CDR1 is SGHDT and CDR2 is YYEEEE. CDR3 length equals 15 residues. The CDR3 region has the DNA TGTGCCAGCAGCCTCTCCGGCTGGAAGGAAGATACGCAGTATTTT. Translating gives CASSLSGWKEDTQYF.

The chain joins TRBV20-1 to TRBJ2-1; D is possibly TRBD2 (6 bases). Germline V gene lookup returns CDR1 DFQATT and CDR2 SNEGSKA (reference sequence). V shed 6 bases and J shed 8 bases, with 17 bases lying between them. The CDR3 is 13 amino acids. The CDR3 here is CSAVIGGADEQFF. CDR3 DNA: TGCAGTGCCGTTATCGGCGGGGCGGATGAGCAGTTCTTC.

The CDR3 bases are TGTGCCAGCAGCTTAACCTCCCACCCCACTGAAGCTTTCTTT. This translates into CASSLTSHPTEAFF. This rearrangement joins TRBV7-3 to TRBJ1-1; D is ambiguous. Germline V gene data show CDR1 as SGHTA and CDR2 as FQGTGA. The CDR3 consists of 14 residues. V lost 0 bases, J lost 4 bases, and 9 bases lay in between.

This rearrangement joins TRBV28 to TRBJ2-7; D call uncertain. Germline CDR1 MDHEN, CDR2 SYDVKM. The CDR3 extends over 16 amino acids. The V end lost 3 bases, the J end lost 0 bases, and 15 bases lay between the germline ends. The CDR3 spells CASSFDWASSSYEQYF. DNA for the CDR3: TGTGCCAGCAGTTTCGACTGGGCTTCGAGCTCCTACGAGCAGTACTTC.

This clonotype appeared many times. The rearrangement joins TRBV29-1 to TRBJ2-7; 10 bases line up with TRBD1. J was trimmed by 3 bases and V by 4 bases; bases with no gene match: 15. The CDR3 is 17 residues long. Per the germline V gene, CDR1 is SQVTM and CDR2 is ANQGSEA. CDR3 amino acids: CSVVGQGERSLRYEQYF. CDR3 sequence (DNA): TGCAGCGTTGTTGGACAGGGGGAACGTAGTCTTCGCTACGAGCAGTACTTC.

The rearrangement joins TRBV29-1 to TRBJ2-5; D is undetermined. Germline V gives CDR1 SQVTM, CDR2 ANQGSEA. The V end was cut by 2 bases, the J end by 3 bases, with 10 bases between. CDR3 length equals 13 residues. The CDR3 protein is CSVERERKETQYF. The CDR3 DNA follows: TGCAGCGTTGAACGAGAACGGAAAGAGACCCAGTACTTC. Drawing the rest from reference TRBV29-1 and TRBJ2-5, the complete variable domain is SAVISQKPSRDICQRGTSLTIQCQVDSQVTMMFWYRQQPGQSLTLIATANQGSEATYESGFVIDKFPISRPNLTFSTLTVSNMSPEDSSIYLCSVERERKETQYFGPGTRLLVL.

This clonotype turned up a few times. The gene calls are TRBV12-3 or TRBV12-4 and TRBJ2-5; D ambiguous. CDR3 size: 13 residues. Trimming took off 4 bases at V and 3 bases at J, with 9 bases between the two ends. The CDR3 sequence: CASSSNRKETQYF. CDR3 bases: TGTGCCAGCAGTTCAAACAGAAAAGAGACCCAGTACTTC.

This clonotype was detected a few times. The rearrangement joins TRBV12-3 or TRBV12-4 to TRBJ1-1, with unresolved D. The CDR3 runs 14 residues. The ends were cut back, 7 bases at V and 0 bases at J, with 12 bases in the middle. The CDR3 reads CASTLARLNTEAFF. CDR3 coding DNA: TGTGCCAGCACCCTAGCGAGGCTGAACACTGAAGCTTTCTTT.

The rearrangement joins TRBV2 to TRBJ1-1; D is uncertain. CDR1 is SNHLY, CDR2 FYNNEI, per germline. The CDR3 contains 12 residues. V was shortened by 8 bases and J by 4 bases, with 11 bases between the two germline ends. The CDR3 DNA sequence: TGTGCCAGCCAAGGTGGAAGCACTGAAGCTTTCTTT. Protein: CASQGGSTEAFF.

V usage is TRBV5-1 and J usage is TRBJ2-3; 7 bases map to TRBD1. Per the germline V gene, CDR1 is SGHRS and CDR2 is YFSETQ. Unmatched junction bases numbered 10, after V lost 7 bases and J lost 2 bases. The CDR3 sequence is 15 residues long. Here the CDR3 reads CASGSGTVYTDTQYF. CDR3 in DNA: TGCGCCAGCGGGAGTGGGACAGTCTACACAGATACGCAGTATTTT. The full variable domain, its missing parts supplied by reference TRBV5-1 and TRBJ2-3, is KAGVTQTPRYLIKTRGQQVTLSCSPISGHRSVSWYQQTPGQGLQFLFEYFSETQRNKGNFPGRFSGRQFSNSRSEMNVSTLELGDSALYLCASGSGTVYTDTQYFGPGTRLTVL.

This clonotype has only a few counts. The CDR3 region has the DNA TGCGCCAGCAGCCAAGAGCCCCTCTTTCGAGGTAGCTATGGCTACACCTTC. It specifies CASSQEPLFRGSYGYTF. The chain joins TRBV4-3 to TRBJ1-2; D call uncertain. The germline V gene has CDR1 LGHNA and CDR2 YSLEER. V lost 0 bases, J lost 4 bases, and 18 bases lay in between. The CDR3 is 17 amino acids.

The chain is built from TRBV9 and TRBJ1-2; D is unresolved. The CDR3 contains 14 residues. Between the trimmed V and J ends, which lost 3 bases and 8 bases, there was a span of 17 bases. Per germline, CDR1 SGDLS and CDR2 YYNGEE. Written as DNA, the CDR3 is TGTGCCAGCAGCGCCCTAGGGAGGTCGGAAGGCTACACCTTC. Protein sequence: CASSALGRSEGYTF.

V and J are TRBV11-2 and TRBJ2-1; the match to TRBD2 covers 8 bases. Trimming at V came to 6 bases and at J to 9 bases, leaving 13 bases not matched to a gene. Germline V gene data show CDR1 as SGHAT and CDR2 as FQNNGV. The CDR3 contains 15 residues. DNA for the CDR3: TGTGCCAGCAGGCCCATCCGGGGGGGCCGGGGTGAGCAGTTCTTC. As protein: CASRPIRGGRGEQFF.

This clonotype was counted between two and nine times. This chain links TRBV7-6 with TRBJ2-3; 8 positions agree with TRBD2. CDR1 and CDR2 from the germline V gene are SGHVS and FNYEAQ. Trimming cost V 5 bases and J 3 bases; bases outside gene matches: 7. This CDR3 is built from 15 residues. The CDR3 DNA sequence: TGTGCCAGCAGCCCCCAAGCGGGGGTTACAGATACGCAGTATTTT. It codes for CASSPQAGVTDTQYF.

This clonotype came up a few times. The CDR3 sequence: CASSFGQGLRNEQYF. As DNA, the CDR3 is TGCGCCAGCAGCTTCGGACAGGGCCTACGGAACGAGCAGTACTTC. V and J are TRBV5-1 and TRBJ2-7; TRBD1 matches at 8 bases. This CDR3 has 15 amino acids. The V gene's germline CDR1 is SGHRS and CDR2 YFSETQ. The junction had 9 bases not matched to a gene; V was cut back by 2 bases and J by 5 bases.

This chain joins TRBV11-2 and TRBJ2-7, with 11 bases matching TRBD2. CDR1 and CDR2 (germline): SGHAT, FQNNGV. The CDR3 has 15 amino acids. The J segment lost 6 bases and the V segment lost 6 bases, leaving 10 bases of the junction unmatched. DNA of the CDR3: TGTGCCAGCAGAAACAGGGGACTAGCGGAGATCGAGCAGTACTTC. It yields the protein CASRNRGLAEIEQYF. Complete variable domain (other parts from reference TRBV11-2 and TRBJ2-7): EAGVAQSPRYKIIEKRQSVAFWCNPISGHATLYWYQQILGQGPKLLIQFQNNGVVDDSQLPKDRFSAERLKGVDSTLKIQPAKLEDSAVYLCASRNRGLAEIEQYFGPGTRLTVT.